One and the same sample provided the 8 T cell receptor beta chains below, sequenced in a study of early T cells in non-severe SARS-CoV-2 infection. TCRdb re-called the 5' RACE reads through MiXCR, storing one row per CDR3 protein. The sample contains 70,000 or so distinct CDR3 sequences, roughly 9.1% of which appear only once. The sample in question was whole blood, obtained at baseline. These receptors were collected from an adult who was a healthcare worker with PCR-confirmed SARS-CoV-2 infection or an uninfected control (not recorded which).

This clonotype was recorded many times. The chain carries TRBV7-9 and TRBJ2-5, with 7 bases lining up with TRBD2. The CDR3 loop spans 14 amino acids. CDR1 and CDR2 (germline): SEHNR, FQNEAQ (reference sequence). The trim removed 5 bases at V and 5 bases at J, leaving 8 bases unmatched. DNA for the CDR3: TGTGCCAGCAGCCCAGCGGGACCCCGGGAGACCCAGTACTTC. Translated, it gives CASSPAGPRETQYF.

Only a few counts were recorded for this clonotype. The chain links TRBV13 to TRBJ2-7; D unclear. The CDR3 is 14 amino acids. The germline V and J ends were trimmed by 7 bases and 7 bases, with 20 bases remaining between them. The germline CDR1 and CDR2 sequences are PRHDT and FYEKMQ (reference sequence). The CDR3 reads CASTTLSDGEEQYF. The CDR3 DNA sequence: TGTGCCAGCACCACATTGAGTGACGGAGAAGAGCAGTACTTC.

Notes on this clonotype: This may arise from a read error, as a much more abundant clone is one base away. DNA of the CDR3: TGTGCCAGCAACCTCGACAGGCTGGGCTACAATGAGCAGTTCTTC. This gives the protein CASNLDRLGYNEQFF. The rearrangement links TRBV12-3 or TRBV12-4 to TRBJ2-1; possible D gene TRBD1, 6 bases. Trimming took off 7 bases at V and 3 bases at J, with 16 bases between the two ends. The CDR3 covers 15 residues.

Notes on this clonotype: The junction does not match germline at one end; this may be a read error. The gene calls are TRBV5-1 and TRBJ2-1, with TRBD2 matching 8 bases. Per germline, CDR1 SGHRS and CDR2 YFSETQ. The CDR3 is made up of 15 amino acids. CDR3 region: CANSLPGLGYNEQFF. As DNA, the CDR3 is TGCGCCAACAGCCTTCCGGGACTAGGTTACAATGAGCAGTTCTTC. Drawing the rest from reference TRBV5-1 and TRBJ2-1, the complete variable domain is KAGVTQTPRYLIKTRGQQVTLSCSPISGHRSVSWYQQTPGQGLQFLFEYFSETQRNKGNFPGRFSGRQFSNSRSEMNVSTLELGDSALYLCANSLPGLGYNEQFFGPGTRLTVL.

This clonotype appeared once. The genes are TRBV7-3 and TRBJ2-3; D may be TRBD1 (6 bases). This CDR3 is 15 amino acids long. V was clipped by 5 bases and J by 2 bases, with 14 bases between them. Germline CDR1 is SGHTA and CDR2 is FQGTGA. The CDR3 nucleotides read TGTGCCAGCAGCGCGGACAGAGGCTTCACAGATACGCAGTATTTT. This translates into CASSADRGFTDTQYF.

This clonotype was picked up many times. The V gene is TRBV6-2 or TRBV6-3, the J gene TRBJ1-5; 10 bases align to TRBD1. V lost 9 bases, J lost 7 bases, and 9 bases stayed unmatched. The germline V gene has CDR1 MNHEY and CDR2 SVGEGT. The CDR3 contains 14 residues. In DNA form, the CDR3 reads TGTGCCAGTTCCGAGGGACAGGGGTCGCAGCCCCAGCATTTT. It codes for CASSEGQGSQPQHF.

V and J are TRBV14 and TRBJ1-1; the D is unclear. The germline gives CDR1 SGHDN, CDR2 FVKESK. This CDR3 spans 12 amino acids. Between the trimmed V and J ends, which lost 4 bases and 7 bases, there was a span of 10 bases. CDR3 residues: CASSPLIGEAFF. The CDR3, as DNA: TGTGCCAGCAGCCCACTTATTGGTGAAGCTTTCTTT.

This clonotype has a handful of counts. The rearrangement joins TRBV12-3 or TRBV12-4 to TRBJ2-2; D is undetermined. The V gene lost 5 bases and the J gene lost 6 bases, with 16 bases spanning the gap. This CDR3 region has 15 residues. DNA for the CDR3: TGTGCCAGCAGTCCTACCGTCCCTTCCGCCGGGGAGCTGTTTTTT. Translation: CASSPTVPSAGELFF.